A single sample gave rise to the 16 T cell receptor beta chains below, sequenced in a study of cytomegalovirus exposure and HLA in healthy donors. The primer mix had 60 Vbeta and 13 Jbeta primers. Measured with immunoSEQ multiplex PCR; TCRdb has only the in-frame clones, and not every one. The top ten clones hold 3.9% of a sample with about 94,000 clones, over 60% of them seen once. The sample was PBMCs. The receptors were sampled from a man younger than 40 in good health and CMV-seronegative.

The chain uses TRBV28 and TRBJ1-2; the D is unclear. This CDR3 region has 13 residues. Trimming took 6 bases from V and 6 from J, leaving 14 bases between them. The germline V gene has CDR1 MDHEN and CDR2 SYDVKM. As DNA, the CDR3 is TGTGCCAGCAGGCTAACGGCGGCGCATGGCTACACCTTC. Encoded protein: CASRLTAAHGYTF.

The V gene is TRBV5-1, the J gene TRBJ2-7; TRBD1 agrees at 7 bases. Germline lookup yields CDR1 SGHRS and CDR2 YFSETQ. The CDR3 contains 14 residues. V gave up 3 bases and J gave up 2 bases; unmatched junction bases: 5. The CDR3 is CASSSGQMTYEQYF. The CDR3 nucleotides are TGCGCCAGCAGCTCGGGACAGATGACCTACGAGCAGTACTTC.

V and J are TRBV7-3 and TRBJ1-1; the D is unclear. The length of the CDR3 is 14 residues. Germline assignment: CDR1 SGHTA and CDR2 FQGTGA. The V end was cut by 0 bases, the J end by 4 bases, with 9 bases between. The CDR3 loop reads CASSLTAGFTEAFF. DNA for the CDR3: TGTGCCAGCAGCTTAACGGCGGGATTCACTGAAGCTTTCTTT.

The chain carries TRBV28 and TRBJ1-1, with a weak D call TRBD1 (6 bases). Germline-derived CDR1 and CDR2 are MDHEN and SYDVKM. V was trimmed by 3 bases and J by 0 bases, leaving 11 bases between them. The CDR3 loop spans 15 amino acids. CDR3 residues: CASSLTGLMNTEAFF. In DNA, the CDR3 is TGTGCCAGCAGTTTGACAGGTCTTATGAACACTGAAGCTTTCTTT.

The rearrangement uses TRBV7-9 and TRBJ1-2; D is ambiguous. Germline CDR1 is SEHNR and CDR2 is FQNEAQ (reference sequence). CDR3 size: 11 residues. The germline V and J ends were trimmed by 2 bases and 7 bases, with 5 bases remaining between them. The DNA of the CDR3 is TGTGCCAGCAGCTTAATATCTGGCTACACCTTC. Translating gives CASSLISGYTF.

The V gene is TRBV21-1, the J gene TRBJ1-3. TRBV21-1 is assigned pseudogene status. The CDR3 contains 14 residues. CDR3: CASSKGSSGNTIYF. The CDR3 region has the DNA TGTGCCAGCAGCAAAGGGAGCTCTGGAAACACCATATATTTT.

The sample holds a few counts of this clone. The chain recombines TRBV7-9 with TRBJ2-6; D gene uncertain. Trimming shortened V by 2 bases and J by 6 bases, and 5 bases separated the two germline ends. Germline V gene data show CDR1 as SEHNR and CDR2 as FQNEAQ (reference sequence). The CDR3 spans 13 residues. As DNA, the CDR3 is TGTGCCAGCAGCTTACCACTGGCCAACGTCCTGACTTTC. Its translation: CASSLPLANVLTF.

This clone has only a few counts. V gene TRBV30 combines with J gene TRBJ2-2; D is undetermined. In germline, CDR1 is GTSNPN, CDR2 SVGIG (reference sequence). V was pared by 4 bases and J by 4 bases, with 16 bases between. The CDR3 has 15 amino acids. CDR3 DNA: TGTGCCTGGATTCCCCGCGGATTGAGCACCGGGGAGCTGTTTTTT. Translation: CAWIPRGLSTGELFF.

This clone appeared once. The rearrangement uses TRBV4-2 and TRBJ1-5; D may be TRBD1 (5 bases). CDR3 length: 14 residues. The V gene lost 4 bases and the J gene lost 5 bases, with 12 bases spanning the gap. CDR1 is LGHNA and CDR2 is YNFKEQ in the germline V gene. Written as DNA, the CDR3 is TGTGCCAGCAGCCCCCAGGGAGGAGATCAGCCCCAGCATTTT. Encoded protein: CASSPQGGDQPQHF.

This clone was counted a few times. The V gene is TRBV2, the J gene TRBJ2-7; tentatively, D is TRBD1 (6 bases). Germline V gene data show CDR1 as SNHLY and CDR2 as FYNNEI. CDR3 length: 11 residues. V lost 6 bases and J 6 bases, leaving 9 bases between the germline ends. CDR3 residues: CASRGQSEQYF. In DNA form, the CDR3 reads TGTGCCAGCAGAGGACAGTCCGAGCAGTACTTC.

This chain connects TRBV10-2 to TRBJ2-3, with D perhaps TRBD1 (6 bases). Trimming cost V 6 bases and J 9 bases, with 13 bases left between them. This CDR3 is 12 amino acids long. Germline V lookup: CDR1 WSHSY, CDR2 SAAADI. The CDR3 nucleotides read TGCGCCAGCAGACAGGGACGAGAGACGCAGTATTTT. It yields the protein CASRQGRETQYF.

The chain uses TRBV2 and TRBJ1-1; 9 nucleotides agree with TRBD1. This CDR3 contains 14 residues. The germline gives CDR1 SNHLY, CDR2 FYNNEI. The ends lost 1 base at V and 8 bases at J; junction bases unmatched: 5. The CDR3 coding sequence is TGTGCCAGCAGTGAAGGTTGGGGACAGGGAGAAGCTTTCTTT. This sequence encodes CASSEGWGQGEAFF. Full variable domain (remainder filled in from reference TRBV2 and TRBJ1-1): EPEVTQTPSHQVTQMGQEVILRCVPISNHLYFYWYRQILGQKVEFLVSFYNNEISEKSEIFDDQFSVERPDGSNFTLKIRSTKLEDSAMYFCASSEGWGQGEAFFGQGTRLTVV.

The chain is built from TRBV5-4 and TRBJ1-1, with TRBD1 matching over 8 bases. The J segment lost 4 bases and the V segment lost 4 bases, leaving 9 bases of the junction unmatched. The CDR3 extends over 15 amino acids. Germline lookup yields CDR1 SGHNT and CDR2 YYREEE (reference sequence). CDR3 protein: CASSGWTGRSTEAFF. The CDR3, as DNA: TGTGCCAGCAGCGGCTGGACAGGGAGGTCCACTGAAGCTTTCTTT.

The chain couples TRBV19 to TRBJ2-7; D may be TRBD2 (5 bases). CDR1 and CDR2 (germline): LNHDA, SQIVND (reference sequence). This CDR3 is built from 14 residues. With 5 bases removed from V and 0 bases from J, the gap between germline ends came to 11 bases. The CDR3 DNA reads TGTGCCAGTAGTTTCGCGGGCCCCTCCTACGAGCAGTACTTC. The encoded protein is CASSFAGPSYEQYF.

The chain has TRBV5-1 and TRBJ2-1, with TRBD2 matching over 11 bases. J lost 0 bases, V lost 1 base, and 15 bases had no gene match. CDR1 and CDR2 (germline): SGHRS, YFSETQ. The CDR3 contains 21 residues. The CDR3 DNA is TGCGCCAGCAGCTTGTGGGGAGCTAGCGGGAGGCCTGAAAGCTCCTACAATGAGCAGTTCTTC. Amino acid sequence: CASSLWGASGRPESSYNEQFF.

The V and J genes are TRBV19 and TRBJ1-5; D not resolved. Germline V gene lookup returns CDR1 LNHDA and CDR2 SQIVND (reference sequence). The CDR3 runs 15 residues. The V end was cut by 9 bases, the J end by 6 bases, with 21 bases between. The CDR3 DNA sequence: TGTGCCAGCCGCCCCGGGATAAACGGCGGTCAGCCCCAGCATTTT. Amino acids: CASRPGINGGQPQHF.